This TCR beta chain was sequenced in a study of blood T cell repertoires in COVID-19. Measured with immunoSEQ multiplex PCR; TCRdb has only the in-frame clones, and not every one. The profile shows some 14,000 clones, about 79% of them singletons. The specimen was peripheral blood. This clonotype was sampled from a woman in her fifties or sixties with active or convalescent COVID-19.

The CDR3 sequence: CASSPLTATNEKLFF. The CDR3 DNA follows: TGTGCCAGCAGCCCTCTGACAGCAACTAATGAAAAACTGTTTTTT. This chain connects TRBV7-9 to TRBJ1-4; TRBD1 is a possible D gene (5 bases). Looked up from germline, CDR1 is SEHNR and CDR2 is FQNEAQ (reference sequence). This CDR3 has 15 residues. Deletions cut 5 bases from V and 0 bases from J, with 10 bases between.